The next 21 T cell receptor beta chains were all read from a single sample in a study of blood T cell repertoires in COVID-19. The repertoire was sequenced with immunoSEQ multiplex PCR; TCRdb's copy has only in-frame clones and lacks some. The sample shows about 200,000 clones, 81% of them seen only once. Source material: PBMCs or T cells enriched from blood (not recorded which). The receptors come from a woman aged 45-59 years with acute COVID-19.

This chain connects TRBV18 to TRBJ2-7; maybe TRBD2 (5 bases). Trimming cost V 3 bases and J 5 bases, with 20 bases left between them. Looked up from germline, CDR1 is KGHSH and CDR2 is LQKENI. The CDR3 totals 16 residues. The CDR3 bases are TGTGCCAGCTCACCGAGTAACAGCGGCGGAAGGGACGAGCAGTACTTC. It yields the protein CASSPSNSGGRDEQYF.

This clone was seen just once. V is TRBV4-3 and J is TRBJ1-5; D not certain. The CDR3 loop spans 13 amino acids. The germline V gene encodes CDR1 LGHNA and CDR2 YSLEER. V lost 0 bases and J lost 10, with 10 bases in between. In DNA, the CDR3 is TGCGCCAGCAGCCAAGACACCCTTACTCCCCAGCATTTT. It is translated as CASSQDTLTPQHF.

About this clone itself: An end of the junction does not agree with germline; a read error may underlie this. The gene calls are TRBV7-2 and TRBJ2-5, with 10 bases that match TRBD2. The V gene's germline CDR1 is SGHTA and CDR2 FQGNSA. The CDR3 has 14 residues. The CDR3 region is CASSLAGAPETQYF. CDR3 nucleotide sequence: TGTGCCAGCAGCCTAGCGGGAGCCCCCGAGACCCAGTACTTC.

The chain uses TRBV7-2 and TRBJ1-4; D not certain. The V end lost 1 base, the J end lost 3 bases, and 6 bases lay between the germline ends. Germline CDR1 is SGHTA and CDR2 is FQGNSA. The CDR3 is made up of 14 amino acids. For the CDR3, the DNA is TGTGCCAGCAGCTTAGGAGGGCCTAATGAAAAACTGTTTTTT. Translation: CASSLGGPNEKLFF.

The CDR3 spells CASSQDRDYGYTF. CDR3 nucleotide sequence: TGTGCCAGCAGCCAAGACAGGGACTATGGCTACACCTTC. This chain links TRBV3-1 (or the pseudogene TRBV3-2) with TRBJ1-2, with a weak D call TRBD1 (5 bases). This CDR3 comprises 13 residues. In germline, CDR1 is LGHDT, CDR2 YNNKEL (reference sequence). The ends were cut back, 0 bases at V and 3 bases at J, with 5 bases in the middle.

The chain is built from TRBV11-2 and TRBJ1-1; 7 positions match TRBD1. After removal of 5 bases from V and 6 bases from J, the junction contained 9 bases not matched to a gene. Germline CDR1 is SGHAT and CDR2 is FQNNGV. The CDR3 consists of 14 residues. The CDR3 DNA reads as TGTGCCAGCAGCCAGTCAGGGGGTAGCGCTGAAGCTTTCTTT. This codes for CASSQSGGSAEAFF.

The chain couples TRBV6-1 to TRBJ2-1; 11 bases fit TRBD2. From germline, CDR1 is MNHNS and CDR2 SASEGT. The trim removed 4 bases at V and 8 bases at J, leaving 13 bases unmatched. The CDR3 totals 17 residues. CDR3 sequence: CASSAHPIAGGGDEQFF. DNA of the CDR3: TGTGCCAGCAGTGCCCACCCTATAGCGGGGGGGGGCGATGAGCAGTTCTTC.

This chain connects TRBV14 to TRBJ2-1; the D gene is possibly TRBD1 (6 bases). CDR3 length equals 15 residues. In germline, CDR1 is SGHDN, CDR2 FVKESK. V was shortened by 6 bases and J by 4 bases, with 16 bases between the two germline ends. The CDR3 loop is CASSPDRTVYNEQFF. The CDR3 DNA sequence: TGTGCCAGCAGTCCGGACAGAACTGTTTACAATGAGCAGTTCTTC.

The V and J genes are TRBV6-2 or TRBV6-3 and TRBJ2-7, with D perhaps TRBD1 (6 bases). Trimming stripped 5 bases from V and 2 bases from J, with 10 bases between. The CDR3 length is 13 residues. Per the germline V gene, CDR1 is MNHEY and CDR2 is SVGEGT. This CDR3 reads CASSKTGPYEQYF. The CDR3 DNA reads TGTGCCAGCAGTAAGACAGGACCCTACGAGCAGTACTTC.

The V gene is TRBV7-8, the J gene TRBJ1-1; 7 bases are a match to TRBD1. The CDR3 runs 15 residues. V lost 1 base, J lost 3 bases, and 5 bases stayed unmatched. Per germline, CDR1 SGHVS and CDR2 FQNEAQ. The DNA of the CDR3 is TGTGCCAGCAGCTTAGAGAAGGGGGCGGACACTGAAGCTTTCTTT. Translating it yields CASSLEKGADTEAFF.

The gene calls are TRBV2 and TRBJ2-7; weak D call: TRBD1 (5 bases). Germline assignment: CDR1 SNHLY and CDR2 FYNNEI. The CDR3 runs to 13 residues. Trimming pared 7 bases from V and 2 bases from J, leaving 12 bases between. The CDR3 spells CASNEKTAYEQYF. The CDR3 DNA reads TGTGCCAGCAACGAGAAGACAGCCTACGAGCAGTACTTC.

This rearrangement joins TRBV7-2 to TRBJ1-5; D not certain. Germline lookup yields CDR1 SGHTA and CDR2 FQGNSA. The CDR3 extends over 13 amino acids. Trimming took 0 bases from V and 6 from J, leaving 6 bases between them. The CDR3 loop is CASSLARVQPQHF. CDR3 nucleotides: TGTGCCAGCAGCTTAGCGCGGGTTCAGCCCCAGCATTTT.

The rearrangement joins TRBV29-1 to TRBJ2-3; possibly TRBD1 for D (6 bases). CDR1 and CDR2 from the germline V gene are SQVTM and ANQGSEA. The length of the CDR3 is 13 residues. The V gene lost 6 bases and the J gene lost 2 bases, with 12 bases spanning the gap. The CDR3 DNA is TGCAGCGTCCGGACAGACAACACAGATACGCAGTATTTT. Protein sequence: CSVRTDNTDTQYF.

The rearrangement joins TRBV15 to TRBJ1-4; D unclear. The ends were cut back, 3 bases at V and 2 bases at J, with 4 bases in the middle. CDR3 length: 13 amino acids. Per the germline V gene, CDR1 is LNHNV and CDR2 is YYDKDF (reference sequence). The CDR3 DNA follows: TGTGCCACCAGCAGGGGCACTAATGAAAAACTGTTTTTT. Translated, it gives CATSRGTNEKLFF.

The chain combines TRBV12-3 or TRBV12-4 with TRBJ1-1; tentative D call: TRBD1 (5 bases). The CDR3 extends over 12 amino acids. Trimming shortened V by 10 bases and J by 4 bases, and 13 bases separated the two germline ends. The CDR3 spells CATRGEGTEAFF. The CDR3 nucleotides are TGTGCCACCCGAGGGGAGGGCACTGAAGCTTTCTTT.

V gene TRBV11-2 combines with J gene TRBJ2-2; 8 positions match TRBD1. Unmatched junction bases numbered 2, after V lost 10 bases and J lost 4 bases. CDR1 and CDR2 from the germline V gene are SGHAT and FQNNGV. The CDR3 contains 12 residues. This CDR3 is CATGQGTGELFF. The CDR3 DNA reads as TGTGCCACTGGACAGGGCACCGGGGAGCTGTTTTTT. Combining the CDR3 with reference TRBV11-2 and TRBJ2-2 gives the whole variable domain EAGVAQSPRYKIIEKRQSVAFWCNPISGHATLYWYQQILGQGPKLLIQFQNNGVVDDSQLPKDRFSAERLKGVDSTLKIQPAKLEDSAVYLCATGQGTGELFFGEGSRLTVL.

This rearrangement joins TRBV7-9 to TRBJ1-4; D might be TRBD1 (5 bases). This CDR3 region has 14 residues. The V end lost 7 bases, the J end lost 5 bases, and 14 bases lay between the germline ends. From germline, CDR1 is SEHNR and CDR2 FQNEAQ (reference sequence). The CDR3 DNA follows: TGTGCCAGCATAAGGGCAGGGAGGAATGAAAAACTGTTTTTT. It yields the protein CASIRAGRNEKLFF.

In this sample, this clone turned up once. The rearrangement uses TRBV4-3 and TRBJ2-5, with D perhaps matching TRBD2 (5 bases). Germline loops: CDR1 LGHNA, CDR2 YSLEER. V lost 3 bases to trimming and J lost 5 bases, with 10 bases between them. This CDR3 contains 13 residues. The CDR3 reads CASSHLTGETQYF. As DNA, the CDR3 is TGCGCCAGCAGCCATCTTACGGGGGAGACCCAGTACTTC.

V is TRBV19 and J is TRBJ2-2, with 7 bases fitting TRBD2. With 4 bases clipped from V and 5 bases from J, the junction kept 7 bases outside the gene matches. CDR3 length equals 15 residues. Per the germline V gene, CDR1 is LNHDA and CDR2 is SQIVND (reference sequence). The CDR3 protein is CASSTPSGITGELFF. As DNA, the CDR3 is TGTGCCAGTAGTACCCCTAGCGGAATAACCGGGGAGCTGTTTTTT.

V is TRBV6-4 and J is TRBJ1-1; no clear D. V was pared by 6 bases and J by 6 bases, with 17 bases between. CDR3 length: 14 residues. Germline values: CDR1 MRHNA, CDR2 SNTAGT. CDR3 sequence (DNA): TGTGCCAGCAGGACCCCACGTAAGAGGGCTGAAGCTTTCTTT. Translation: CASRTPRKRAEAFF.

This clone turned up a few times. The genes are TRBV11-3 and TRBJ2-7; TRBD1 agrees at 9 bases. CDR3 size: 14 residues. Germline V gives CDR1 SGHNT, CDR2 YENEEA. V was pared by 7 bases and J by 4 bases, with 8 bases of the junction left unmatched. CDR3 loop: CASKPGQGSYEQYF. CDR3 nucleotide sequence: TGTGCCAGCAAACCGGGACAGGGCTCTTACGAGCAGTACTTC.